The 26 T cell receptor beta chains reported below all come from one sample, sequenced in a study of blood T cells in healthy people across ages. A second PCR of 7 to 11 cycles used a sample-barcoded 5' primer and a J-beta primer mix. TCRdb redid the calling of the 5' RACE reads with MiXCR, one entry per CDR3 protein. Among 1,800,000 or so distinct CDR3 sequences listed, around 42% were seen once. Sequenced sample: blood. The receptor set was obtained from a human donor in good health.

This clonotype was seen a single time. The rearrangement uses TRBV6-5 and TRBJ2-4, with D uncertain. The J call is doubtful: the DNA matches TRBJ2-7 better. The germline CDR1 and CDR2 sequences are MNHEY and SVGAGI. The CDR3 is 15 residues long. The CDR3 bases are TGTGCCAGCAGTTACGGTGGTCAGGACGCCCACGAGCAGTACTTC. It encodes CASSYGGQDAHEQYF.

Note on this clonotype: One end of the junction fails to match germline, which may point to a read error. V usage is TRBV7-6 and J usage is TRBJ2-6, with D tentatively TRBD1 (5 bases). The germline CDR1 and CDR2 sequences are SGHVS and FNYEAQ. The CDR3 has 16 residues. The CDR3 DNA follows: TGTGCCAGCAGCTTAGATTCCCTCTCTGGGGCCAACGTCCTGGCTTTC. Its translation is CASSLDSLSGANVLAF.

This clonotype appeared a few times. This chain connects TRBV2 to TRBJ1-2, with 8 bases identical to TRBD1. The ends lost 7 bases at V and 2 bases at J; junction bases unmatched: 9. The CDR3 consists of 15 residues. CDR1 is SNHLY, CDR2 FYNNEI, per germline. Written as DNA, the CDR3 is TGTGCCAGCACGGGACAGGAGGTTTCCAACTATGGCTACACCTTC. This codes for CASTGQEVSNYGYTF.

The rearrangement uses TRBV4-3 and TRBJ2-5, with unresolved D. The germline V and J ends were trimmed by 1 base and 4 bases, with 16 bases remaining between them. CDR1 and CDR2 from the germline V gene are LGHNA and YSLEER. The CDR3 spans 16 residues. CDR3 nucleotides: TGCGCCAGCAGCCAAGTTTTGAATAGAGCAGGAGAGACCCAGTACTTC. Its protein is CASSQVLNRAGETQYF.

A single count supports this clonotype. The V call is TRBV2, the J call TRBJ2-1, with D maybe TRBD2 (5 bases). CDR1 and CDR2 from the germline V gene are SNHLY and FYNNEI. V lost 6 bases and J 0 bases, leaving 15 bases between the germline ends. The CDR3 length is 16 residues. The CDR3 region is CASSAFPGNSYNEQFF. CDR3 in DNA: TGTGCCAGCAGCGCTTTCCCCGGGAACTCCTACAATGAGCAGTTCTTC.

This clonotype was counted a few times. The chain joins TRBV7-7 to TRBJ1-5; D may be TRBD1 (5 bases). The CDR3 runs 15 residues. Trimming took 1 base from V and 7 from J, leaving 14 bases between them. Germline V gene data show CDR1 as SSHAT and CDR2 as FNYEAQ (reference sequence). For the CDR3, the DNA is TGTGCCAGCAGCTTAGGGGGCACTAGGAGGCAGCCCCAGCATTTT. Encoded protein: CASSLGGTRRQPQHF.

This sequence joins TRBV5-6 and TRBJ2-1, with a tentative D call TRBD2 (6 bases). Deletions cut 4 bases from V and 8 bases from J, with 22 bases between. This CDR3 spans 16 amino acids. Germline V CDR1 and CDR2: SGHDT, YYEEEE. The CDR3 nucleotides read TGTGCCAGCAGCATGGAGGGGTTTTCCCTGTGGGATGAGCAGTTCTTC. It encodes CASSMEGFSLWDEQFF.

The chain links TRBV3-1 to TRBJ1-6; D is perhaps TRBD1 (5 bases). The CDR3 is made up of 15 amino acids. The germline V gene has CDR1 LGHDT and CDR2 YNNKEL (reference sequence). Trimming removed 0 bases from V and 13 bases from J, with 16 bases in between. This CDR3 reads CASSQDWDGLNPLHF. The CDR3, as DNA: TGTGCCAGCAGCCAAGATTGGGACGGATTGAATCCCCTCCACTTT.

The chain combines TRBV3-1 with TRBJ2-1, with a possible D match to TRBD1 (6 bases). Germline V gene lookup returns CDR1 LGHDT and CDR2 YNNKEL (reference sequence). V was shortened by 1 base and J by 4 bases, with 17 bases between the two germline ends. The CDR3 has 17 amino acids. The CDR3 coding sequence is TGTGCCAGCAGCCAAGGGTGGGCAGGGGCGAAATACAATGAGCAGTTCTTC. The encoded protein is CASSQGWAGAKYNEQFF.

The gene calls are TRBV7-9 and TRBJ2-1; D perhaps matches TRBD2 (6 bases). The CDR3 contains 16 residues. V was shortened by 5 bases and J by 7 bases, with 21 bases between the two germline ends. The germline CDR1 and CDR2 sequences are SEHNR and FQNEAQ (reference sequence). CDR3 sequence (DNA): TGTGCCAGCAGCCCCCGGTGGGGGGAACGATTAAATGAGCAGTTCTTC. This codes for CASSPRWGERLNEQFF.

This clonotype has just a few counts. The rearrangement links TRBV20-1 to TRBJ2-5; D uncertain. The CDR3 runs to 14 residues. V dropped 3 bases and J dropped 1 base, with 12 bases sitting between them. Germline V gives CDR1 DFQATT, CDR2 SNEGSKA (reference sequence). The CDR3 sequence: CSASLLRGQETQYF. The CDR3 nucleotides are TGCAGTGCTAGCCTCTTGCGCGGCCAAGAGACCCAGTACTTC.

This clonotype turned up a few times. CDR3 DNA sequence: TGTGCCAGCAGGACGACAGGCCCCCAGCATTTT. This gives the protein CASRTTGPQHF. V is TRBV6-2 or TRBV6-3 and J is TRBJ1-5, with D perhaps matching TRBD1 (6 bases). Germline V CDR1 and CDR2: MNHEY, SVGEGT. V was pared by 6 bases and J by 10 bases, with 10 bases between. The CDR3 sequence is 11 residues long.

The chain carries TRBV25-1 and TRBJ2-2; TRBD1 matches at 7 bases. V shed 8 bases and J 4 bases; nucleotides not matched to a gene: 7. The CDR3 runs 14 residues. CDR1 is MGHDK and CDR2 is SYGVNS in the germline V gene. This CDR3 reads CASSGQDFTGELFF. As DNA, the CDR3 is TGTGCCAGCTCTGGACAGGATTTCACCGGGGAGCTGTTTTTT.

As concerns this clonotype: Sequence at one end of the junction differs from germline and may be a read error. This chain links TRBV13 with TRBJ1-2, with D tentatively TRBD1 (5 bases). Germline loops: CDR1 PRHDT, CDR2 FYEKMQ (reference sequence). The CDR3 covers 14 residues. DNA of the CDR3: TGTGCCTGCAGCGACGAGGGGTGGAGGTATGGCTACACCTTC. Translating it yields CACSDEGWRYGYTF.

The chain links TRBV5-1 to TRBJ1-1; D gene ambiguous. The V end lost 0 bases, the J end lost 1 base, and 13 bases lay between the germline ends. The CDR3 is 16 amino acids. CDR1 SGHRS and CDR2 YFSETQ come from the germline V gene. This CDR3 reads CASSLGGERWNTEAFF. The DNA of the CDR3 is TGCGCCAGCAGCTTGGGCGGGGAACGGTGGAACACTGAAGCTTTCTTT.

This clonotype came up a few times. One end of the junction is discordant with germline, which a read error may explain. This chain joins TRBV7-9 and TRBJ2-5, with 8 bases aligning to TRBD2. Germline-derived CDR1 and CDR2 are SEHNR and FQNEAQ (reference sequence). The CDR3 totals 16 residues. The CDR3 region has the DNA TGTGCCAACAGCCCTCCCATTCGGGGGGGCGCGGAGACCCAGTACTTC. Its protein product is CANSPPIRGGAETQYF.

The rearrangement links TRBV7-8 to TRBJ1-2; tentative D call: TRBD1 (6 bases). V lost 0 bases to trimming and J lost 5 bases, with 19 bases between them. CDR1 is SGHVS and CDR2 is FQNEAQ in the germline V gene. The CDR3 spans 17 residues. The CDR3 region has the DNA TGTGCCAGCAGCTTAGCCGTCCGGGACATGGTATTATATGGCTACACCTTC. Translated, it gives CASSLAVRDMVLYGYTF.

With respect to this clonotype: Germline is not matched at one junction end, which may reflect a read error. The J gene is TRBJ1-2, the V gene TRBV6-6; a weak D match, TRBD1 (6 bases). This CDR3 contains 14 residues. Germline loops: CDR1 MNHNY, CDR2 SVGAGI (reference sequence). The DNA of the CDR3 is TGTGCCAGTAGTTTCAGTATGGGGGGCGGTGGCTACACCTTC. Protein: CASSFSMGGGGYTF.

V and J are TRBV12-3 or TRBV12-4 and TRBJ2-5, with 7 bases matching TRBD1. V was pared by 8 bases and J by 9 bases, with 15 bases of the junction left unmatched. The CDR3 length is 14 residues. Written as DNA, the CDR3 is TGTGCCAGCTCTTGGGACAGCCGGGTGATAGCCCAGTACTTC. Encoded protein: CASSWDSRVIAQYF.

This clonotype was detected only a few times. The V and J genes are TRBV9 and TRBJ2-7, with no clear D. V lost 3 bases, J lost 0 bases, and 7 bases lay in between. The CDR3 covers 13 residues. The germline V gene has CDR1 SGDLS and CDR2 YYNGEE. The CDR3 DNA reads TGTGCCAGCAGCGCTTTTAGCTCCTACGAGCAGTACTTC. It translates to CASSAFSSYEQYF.

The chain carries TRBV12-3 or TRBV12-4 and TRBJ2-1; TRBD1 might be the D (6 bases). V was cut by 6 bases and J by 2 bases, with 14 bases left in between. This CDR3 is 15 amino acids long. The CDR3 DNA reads TGTGCCAGCAGACTGAGGGGACAAACCTACAATGAGCAGTTCTTC. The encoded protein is CASRLRGQTYNEQFF.

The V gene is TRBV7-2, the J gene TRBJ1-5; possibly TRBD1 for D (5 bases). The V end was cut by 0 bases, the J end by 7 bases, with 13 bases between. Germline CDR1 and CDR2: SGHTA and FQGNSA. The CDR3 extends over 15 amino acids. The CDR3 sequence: CASSLAGRAEQPQHF. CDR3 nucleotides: TGTGCCAGCAGCTTAGCGGGCAGGGCCGAACAGCCCCAGCATTTT.

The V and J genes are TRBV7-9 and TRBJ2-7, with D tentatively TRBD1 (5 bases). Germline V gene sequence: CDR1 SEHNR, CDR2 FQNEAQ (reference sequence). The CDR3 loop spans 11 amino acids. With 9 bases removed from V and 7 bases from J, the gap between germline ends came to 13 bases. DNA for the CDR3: TGTGCCAGTAGCACAGGATGGGAGCAGTACTTC. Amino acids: CASSTGWEQYF.

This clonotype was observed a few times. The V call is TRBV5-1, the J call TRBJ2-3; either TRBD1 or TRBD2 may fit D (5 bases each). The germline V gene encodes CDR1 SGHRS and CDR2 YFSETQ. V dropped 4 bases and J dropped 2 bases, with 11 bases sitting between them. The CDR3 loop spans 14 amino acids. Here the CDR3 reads CASSTRDPTDTQYF. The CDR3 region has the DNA TGCGCCAGCAGCACCAGGGACCCCACAGATACGCAGTATTTT.

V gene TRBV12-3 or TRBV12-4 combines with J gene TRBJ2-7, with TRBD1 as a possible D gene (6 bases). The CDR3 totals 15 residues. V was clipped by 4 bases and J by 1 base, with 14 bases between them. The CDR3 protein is CASSSPRTASYEQYF. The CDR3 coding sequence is TGTGCCAGCAGTTCCCCCAGGACAGCATCCTACGAGCAGTACTTC.

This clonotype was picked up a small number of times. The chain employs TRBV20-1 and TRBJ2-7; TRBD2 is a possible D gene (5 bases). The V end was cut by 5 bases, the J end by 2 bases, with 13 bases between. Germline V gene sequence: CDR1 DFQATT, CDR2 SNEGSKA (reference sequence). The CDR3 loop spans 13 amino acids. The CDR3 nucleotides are TGCAGTGCTTCAAACCCGGGGACCTACGAGCAGTACTTC. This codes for CSASNPGTYEQYF.